The next 4 T cell receptor beta chains were all read from a single sample in a study of blood T cell repertoires in COVID-19 (dated by TCRdb to the early 2020s). Library construction relied on the immunoSEQ multiplex PCR assay. The table was pulled from immuneACCESS by TCRdb, which kept in-frame rearrangements only. Such tables lose some clones; where checked, under half of the loss comes from unresolved V genes, and the rest has no known cause. For this sample the table gives 250,000 to 300,000 clones, of which approximately 89% were detected only once. The ten biggest clones cover approximately 1.8% of the sample. The sample taken for sequencing was PBMCs or T cells enriched from blood (not recorded which). Receptors originate from a woman aged 55-70 years who had recovered from COVID-19.

A remark on this clone: Within the sample, other DNA sequences also encode this same CDR3. V and J are TRBV5-1 and TRBJ1-5; D might be TRBD1 (6 bases). The germline gives CDR1 SGHRS, CDR2 YFSETQ. There are 14 residues in the CDR3. The germline V and J ends were trimmed by 2 bases and 7 bases, with 13 bases remaining between them. The CDR3 DNA reads TGCGCCAGCAGCTTTGGGGGGGCAGGACAGCCCCAGCATTTT. Residues: CASSFGGAGQPQHF.

This sequence joins TRBV19 and TRBJ1-4; 7 bases map to TRBD1. Germline V gene lookup returns CDR1 LNHDA and CDR2 SQIVND (reference sequence). V shed 3 bases and J 5 bases; nucleotides not matched to a gene: 6. The CDR3 contains 15 residues. The CDR3 sequence is CASSIGTEPNEKLFF. The CDR3 region has the DNA TGTGCCAGTAGTATCGGGACAGAACCAAATGAAAAACTGTTTTTT.

The rearrangement links TRBV2 to TRBJ2-1, with 16 bases identical to TRBD2. This CDR3 region has 17 residues. After removal of 7 bases from V and 7 bases from J, the junction contained 10 bases not matched to a gene. Germline lookup yields CDR1 SNHLY and CDR2 FYNNEI. CDR3 protein: CASNGGLAGGLRNEQFF. The CDR3 bases are TGTGCCAGCAACGGGGGACTAGCGGGAGGGCTTCGAAATGAGCAGTTCTTC.

Concerning this clone itself: The junction does not match germline at one end; this may be a read error. The V gene is TRBV19, the J gene TRBJ1-2; tentative D call: TRBD1 (5 bases). CDR1 and CDR2 (germline): LNHDA, SQIVND (reference sequence). This CDR3 is built from 12 residues. The CDR3 region is CASSIVSNRLAF. In nucleotides, the CDR3 is TGTGCCAGTAGTATAGTCTCCAACAGGCTTGCTTTC.